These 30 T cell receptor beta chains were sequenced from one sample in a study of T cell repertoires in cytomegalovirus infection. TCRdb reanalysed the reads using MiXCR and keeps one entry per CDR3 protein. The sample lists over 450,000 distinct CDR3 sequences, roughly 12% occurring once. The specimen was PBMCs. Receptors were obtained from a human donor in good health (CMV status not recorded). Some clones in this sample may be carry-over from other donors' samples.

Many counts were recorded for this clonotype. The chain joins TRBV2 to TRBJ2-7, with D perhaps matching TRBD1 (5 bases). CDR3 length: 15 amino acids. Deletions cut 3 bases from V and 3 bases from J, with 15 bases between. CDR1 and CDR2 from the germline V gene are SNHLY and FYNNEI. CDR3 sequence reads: CASSDGKGPNYEQYF. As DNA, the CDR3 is TGTGCCAGCAGTGATGGGAAGGGGCCCAACTACGAGCAGTACTTC.

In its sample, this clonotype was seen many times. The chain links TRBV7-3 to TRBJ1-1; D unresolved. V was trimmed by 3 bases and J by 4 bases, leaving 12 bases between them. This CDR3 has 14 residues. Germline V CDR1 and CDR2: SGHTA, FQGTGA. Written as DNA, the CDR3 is TGTGCCAGCAGCTTCGGGGTAGGCATCACTGAAGCTTTCTTT. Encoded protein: CASSFGVGITEAFF. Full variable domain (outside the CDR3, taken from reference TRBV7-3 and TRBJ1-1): GAGVSQTPSNKVTEKGKYVELRCDPISGHTALYWYRQSLGQGPEFLIYFQGTGAADDSGLPNDRFFAVRPEGSVSTLKIQRTERGDSAVYLCASSFGVGITEAFFGQGTRLTVV.

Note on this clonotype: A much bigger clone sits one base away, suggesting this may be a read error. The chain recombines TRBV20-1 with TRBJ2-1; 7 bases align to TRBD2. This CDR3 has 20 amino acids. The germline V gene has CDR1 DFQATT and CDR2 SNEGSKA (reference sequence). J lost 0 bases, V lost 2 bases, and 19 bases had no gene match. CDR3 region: CSARYWRLGGSRSSYNEQFF. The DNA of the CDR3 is TGCAGTGCTAGATATTGGCGACTAGGCGGGAGTCGGAGCTCCTACAATGAGCAGTTCTTC.

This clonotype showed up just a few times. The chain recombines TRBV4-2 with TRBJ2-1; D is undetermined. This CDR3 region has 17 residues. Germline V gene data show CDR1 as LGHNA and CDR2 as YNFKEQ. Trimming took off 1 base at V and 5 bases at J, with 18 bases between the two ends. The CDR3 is CASSQVGSNPFHNEQFF. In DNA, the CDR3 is TGTGCCAGCAGCCAAGTCGGATCTAACCCTTTTCACAATGAGCAGTTCTTC.

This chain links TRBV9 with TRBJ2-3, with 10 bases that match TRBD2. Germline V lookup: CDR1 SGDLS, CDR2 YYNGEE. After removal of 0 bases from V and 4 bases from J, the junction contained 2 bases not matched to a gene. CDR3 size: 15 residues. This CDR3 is CASSVVGLAADTQYF. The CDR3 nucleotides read TGTGCCAGCAGCGTAGTAGGACTAGCGGCAGATACGCAGTATTTT.

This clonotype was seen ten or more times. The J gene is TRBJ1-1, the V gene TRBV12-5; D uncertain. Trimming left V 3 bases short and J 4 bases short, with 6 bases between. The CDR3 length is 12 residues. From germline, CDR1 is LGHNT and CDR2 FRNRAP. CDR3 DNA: TGTGCTAGTGGTTTTATGGTCACTGAAGCTTTCTTT. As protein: CASGFMVTEAFF. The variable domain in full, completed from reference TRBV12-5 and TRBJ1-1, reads DARVTQTPRHKVTEMGQEVTMRCQPILGHNTVFWYRQTMMQGLELLAYFRNRAPLDDSGMPKDRFSAEMPDATLATLKIQPSEPRDSAVYFCASGFMVTEAFFGQGTRLTVV.

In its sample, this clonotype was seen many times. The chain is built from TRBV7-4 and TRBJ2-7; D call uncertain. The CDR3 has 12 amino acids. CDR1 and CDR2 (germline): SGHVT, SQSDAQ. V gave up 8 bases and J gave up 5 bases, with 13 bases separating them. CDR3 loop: CASQQAFHEQYF. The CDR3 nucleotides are TGTGCCAGCCAGCAGGCCTTCCACGAGCAGTACTTC.

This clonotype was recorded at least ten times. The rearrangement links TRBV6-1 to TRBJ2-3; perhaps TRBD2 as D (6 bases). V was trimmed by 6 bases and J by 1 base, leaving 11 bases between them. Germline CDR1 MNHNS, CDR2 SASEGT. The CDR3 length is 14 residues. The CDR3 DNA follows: TGTGCCAGCAGACTCCCGGGGGGCACAGATACGCAGTATTTT. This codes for CASRLPGGTDTQYF.

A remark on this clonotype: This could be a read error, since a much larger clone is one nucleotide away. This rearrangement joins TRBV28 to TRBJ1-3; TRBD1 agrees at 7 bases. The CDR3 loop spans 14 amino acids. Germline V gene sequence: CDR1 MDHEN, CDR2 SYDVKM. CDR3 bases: TGTGCCAGCAGCTTGGACAGGCTTGGAAACACCGTATATTTT. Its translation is CASSLDRLGNTVYF.

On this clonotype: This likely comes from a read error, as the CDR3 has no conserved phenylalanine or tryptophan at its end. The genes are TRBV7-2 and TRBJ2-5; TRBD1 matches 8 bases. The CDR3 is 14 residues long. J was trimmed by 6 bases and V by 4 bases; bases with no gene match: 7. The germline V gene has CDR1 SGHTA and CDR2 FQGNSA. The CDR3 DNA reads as TGTGCCAGCAGCTCAAGACAGGGGAAAAAGACCCAGTACTTG. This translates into CASSSRQGKKTQYL.

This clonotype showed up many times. For the CDR3, the DNA is TGTGCCAGCACCGGGGACGGGGCAGATACGCAGTATTTT. Translating it yields CASTGDGADTQYF. V gene TRBV7-8 combines with J gene TRBJ2-3; D is tentatively TRBD1 or TRBD2 (5 bases each). Germline V CDR1 and CDR2: SGHVS, FQNEAQ. This CDR3 has 13 residues. Trimming took 7 bases from V and 4 from J, leaving 12 bases between them.

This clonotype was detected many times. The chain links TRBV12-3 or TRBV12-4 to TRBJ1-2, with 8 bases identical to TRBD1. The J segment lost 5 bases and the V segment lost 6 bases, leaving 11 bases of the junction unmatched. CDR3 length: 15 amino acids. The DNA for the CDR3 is TGTGCCAGCAGAAAACAGGGGGGGGAAGGGTATGGCTACACCTTC. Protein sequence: CASRKQGGEGYGYTF.

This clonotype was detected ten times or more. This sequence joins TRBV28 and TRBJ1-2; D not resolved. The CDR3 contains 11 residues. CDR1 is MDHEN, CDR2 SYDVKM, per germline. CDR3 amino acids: CALSRGSGYTF. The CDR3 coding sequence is TGTGCTCTAAGTCGGGGTAGCGGCTACACCTTC.

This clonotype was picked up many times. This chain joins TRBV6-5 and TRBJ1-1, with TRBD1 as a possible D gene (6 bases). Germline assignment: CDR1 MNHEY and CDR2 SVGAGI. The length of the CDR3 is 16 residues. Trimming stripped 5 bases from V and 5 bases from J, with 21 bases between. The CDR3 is CASSARRGLRATEAFF. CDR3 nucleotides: TGTGCCAGCAGTGCGCGTCGGGGGCTCAGAGCGACTGAAGCTTTCTTT.

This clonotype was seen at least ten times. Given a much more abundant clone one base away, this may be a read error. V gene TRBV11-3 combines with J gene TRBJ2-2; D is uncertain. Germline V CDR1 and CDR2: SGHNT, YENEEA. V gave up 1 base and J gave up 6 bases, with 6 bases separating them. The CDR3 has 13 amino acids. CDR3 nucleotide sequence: TGTGCCAGCAGCTTAGTGGGCCCCGGGGAGCTGTTTTTT. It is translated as CASSLVGPGELFF.

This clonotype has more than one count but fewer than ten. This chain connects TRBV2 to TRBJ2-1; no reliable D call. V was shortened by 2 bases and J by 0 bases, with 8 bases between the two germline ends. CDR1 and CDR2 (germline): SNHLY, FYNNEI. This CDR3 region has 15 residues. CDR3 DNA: TGTGCCAGCAGTGAAAGAGCTAGCTCCTACAATGAGCAGTTCTTC. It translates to CASSERASSYNEQFF. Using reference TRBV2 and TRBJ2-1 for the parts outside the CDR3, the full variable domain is EPEVTQTPSHQVTQMGQEVILRCVPISNHLYFYWYRQILGQKVEFLVSFYNNEISEKSEIFDDQFSVERPDGSNFTLKIRSTKLEDSAMYFCASSERASSYNEQFFGPGTRLTVL.

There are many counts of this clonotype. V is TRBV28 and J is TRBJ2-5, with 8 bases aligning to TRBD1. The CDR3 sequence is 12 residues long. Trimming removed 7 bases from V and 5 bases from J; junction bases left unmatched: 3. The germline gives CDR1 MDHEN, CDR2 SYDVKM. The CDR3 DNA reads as TGTGCCAGCAACACAGGGGGGGAGACCCAGTACTTC. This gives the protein CASNTGGETQYF.

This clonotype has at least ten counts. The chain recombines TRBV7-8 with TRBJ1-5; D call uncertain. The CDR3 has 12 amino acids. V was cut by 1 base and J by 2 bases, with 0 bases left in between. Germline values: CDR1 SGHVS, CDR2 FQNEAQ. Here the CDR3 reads CASSLGNQPQHF. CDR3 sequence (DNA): TGTGCCAGCAGCTTAGGCAATCAGCCCCAGCATTTT.

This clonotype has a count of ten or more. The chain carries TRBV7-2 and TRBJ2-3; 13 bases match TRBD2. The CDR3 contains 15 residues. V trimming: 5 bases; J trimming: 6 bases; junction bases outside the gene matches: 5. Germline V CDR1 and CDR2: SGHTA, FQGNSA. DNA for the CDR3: TGTGCCAGCAGCCTACTAGCGGGAGGGGCGGATACGCAGTATTTT. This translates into CASSLLAGGADTQYF.

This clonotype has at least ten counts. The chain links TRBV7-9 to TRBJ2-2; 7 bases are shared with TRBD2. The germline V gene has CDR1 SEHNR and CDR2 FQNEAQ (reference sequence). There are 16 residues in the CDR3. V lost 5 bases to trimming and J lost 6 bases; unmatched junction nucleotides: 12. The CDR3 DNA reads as TGTGCCAGCAGCCTCTCCCCGGGACTAAGGGCCGGGGAGCTGTTTTTT. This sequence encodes CASSLSPGLRAGELFF.

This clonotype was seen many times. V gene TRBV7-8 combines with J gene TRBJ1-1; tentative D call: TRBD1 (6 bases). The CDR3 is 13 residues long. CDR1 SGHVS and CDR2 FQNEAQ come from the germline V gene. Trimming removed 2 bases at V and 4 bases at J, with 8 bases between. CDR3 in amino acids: CASSLIQGTEAFF. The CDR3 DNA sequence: TGTGCCAGCAGCTTAATACAGGGCACTGAAGCTTTCTTT.

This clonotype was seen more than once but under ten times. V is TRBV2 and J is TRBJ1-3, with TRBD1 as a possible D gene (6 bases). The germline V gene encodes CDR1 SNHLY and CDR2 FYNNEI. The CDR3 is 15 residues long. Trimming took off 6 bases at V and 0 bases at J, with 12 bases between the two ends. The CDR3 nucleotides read TGTGCCAGCAGAGAGCTACAGGGCTCTGGAAACACCATATATTTT. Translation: CASRELQGSGNTIYF.

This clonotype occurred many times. CDR3 amino acids: CSGGREGRYNEQFF. The CDR3 DNA reads as TGCTCTGGAGGGCGGGAGGGCCGATACAATGAGCAGTTCTTC. The chain couples TRBV29-1 to TRBJ2-1; the match to TRBD2 covers 9 bases. Germline lookup yields CDR1 SQVTM and CDR2 ANQGSEA. The CDR3 is made up of 14 amino acids.

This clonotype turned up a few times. The CDR3 coding sequence is TGTGCCAGCAGTGAATACCGTGATCCCTACGAGCAGTACTTC. Translated, it gives CASSEYRDPYEQYF. The rearrangement uses TRBV25-1 and TRBJ2-7; no firm D call. With 0 bases removed from V and 2 bases from J, the gap between germline ends came to 8 bases. This CDR3 region has 14 residues. CDR1 is MGHDK, CDR2 SYGVNS, per germline.

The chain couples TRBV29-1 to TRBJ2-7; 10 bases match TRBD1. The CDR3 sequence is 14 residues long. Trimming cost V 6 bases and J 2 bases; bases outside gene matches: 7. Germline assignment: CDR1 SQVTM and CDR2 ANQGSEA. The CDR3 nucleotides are TGCAGCGTCCTCGAGGGGACAGGGGCCTACGAGCAGTACTTC. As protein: CSVLEGTGAYEQYF.

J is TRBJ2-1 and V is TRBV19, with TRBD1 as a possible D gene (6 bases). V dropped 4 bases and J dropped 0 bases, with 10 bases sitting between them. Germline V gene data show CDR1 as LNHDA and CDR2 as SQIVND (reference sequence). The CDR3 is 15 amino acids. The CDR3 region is CASSTGASSYNEQFF. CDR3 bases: TGTGCCAGTAGTACAGGGGCGAGCTCCTACAATGAGCAGTTCTTC.

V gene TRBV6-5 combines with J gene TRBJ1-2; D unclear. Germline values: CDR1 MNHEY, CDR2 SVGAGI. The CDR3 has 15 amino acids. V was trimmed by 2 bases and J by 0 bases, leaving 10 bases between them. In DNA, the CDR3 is TGTGCCAGCAGTTACGGGAGGAAAACTAACTATGGCTACACCTTC. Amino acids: CASSYGRKTNYGYTF.

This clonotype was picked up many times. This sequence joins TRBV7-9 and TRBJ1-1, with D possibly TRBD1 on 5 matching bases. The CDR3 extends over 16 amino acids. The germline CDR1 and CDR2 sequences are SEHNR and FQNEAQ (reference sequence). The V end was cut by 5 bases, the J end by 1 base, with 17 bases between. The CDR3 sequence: CASSAAGGRANTEAFF. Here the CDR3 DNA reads TGTGCCAGCAGCGCCGCCGGGGGAAGGGCGAACACTGAAGCTTTCTTT. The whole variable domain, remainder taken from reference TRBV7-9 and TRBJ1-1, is DTGVSQNPRHKITKRGQNVTFRCDPISEHNRLYWYRQTLGQGPEFLTYFQNEAQLEKSRLLSDRFSAERPKGSFSTLEIQRTEQGDSAMYLCASSAAGGRANTEAFFGQGTRLTVV.

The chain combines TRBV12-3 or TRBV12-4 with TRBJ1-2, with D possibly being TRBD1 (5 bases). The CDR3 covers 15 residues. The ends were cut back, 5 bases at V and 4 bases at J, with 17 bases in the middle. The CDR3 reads CASSPRVEWPYGYTF. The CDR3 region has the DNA TGTGCCAGCAGTCCCAGGGTCGAATGGCCCTATGGCTACACCTTC.

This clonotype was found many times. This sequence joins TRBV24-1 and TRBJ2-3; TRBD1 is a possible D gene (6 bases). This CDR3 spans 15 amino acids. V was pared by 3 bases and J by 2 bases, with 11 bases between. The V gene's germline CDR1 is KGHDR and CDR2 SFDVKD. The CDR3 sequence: CATSDQWTDTDTQYF. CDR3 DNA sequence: TGTGCCACCAGTGATCAGTGGACAGACACAGATACGCAGTATTTT.